This T cell receptor beta chain was captured by sequencing in a study of cytomegalovirus exposure and HLA in healthy donors. For the study at large: Around 77% of roughly 400 genotyped donors fell in the Caucasian-associated ancestry cluster.

Study-wide results and caveats: Among CMV-associated TCR beta chains, most appeared HLA-restricted in a later analysis.

The PCR had 60 Vbeta and 13 Jbeta primers. Produced via immunoSEQ multiplex PCR; TCRdb's table is partial and in-frame only. The sample includes 100,000 to 150,000 clones, over 9.5% seen only once; the top ten take about 4.6%. Trimming removed 0 bases at V and 4 bases at J, with 19 bases between. The CDR3 has 18 residues. CDR1 is LNHNV and CDR2 is YYDKDF in the germline V gene (reference sequence). Comments on this clone: Its antigen is not known.

V and J are TRBV15 and TRBJ1-5; D may be TRBD1 (5 bases). The sequenced sample was PBMCs. The clonotype originates from a woman between 18 and 29 years old in good health and CMV-seropositive. The CDR3 bases are TGTGCCACCAGCAGAGATTTTAATCCAGGGTTCTTGAATCAGCCCCAGCATTTT. Translation gives CATSRDFNPGFLNQPQHF.